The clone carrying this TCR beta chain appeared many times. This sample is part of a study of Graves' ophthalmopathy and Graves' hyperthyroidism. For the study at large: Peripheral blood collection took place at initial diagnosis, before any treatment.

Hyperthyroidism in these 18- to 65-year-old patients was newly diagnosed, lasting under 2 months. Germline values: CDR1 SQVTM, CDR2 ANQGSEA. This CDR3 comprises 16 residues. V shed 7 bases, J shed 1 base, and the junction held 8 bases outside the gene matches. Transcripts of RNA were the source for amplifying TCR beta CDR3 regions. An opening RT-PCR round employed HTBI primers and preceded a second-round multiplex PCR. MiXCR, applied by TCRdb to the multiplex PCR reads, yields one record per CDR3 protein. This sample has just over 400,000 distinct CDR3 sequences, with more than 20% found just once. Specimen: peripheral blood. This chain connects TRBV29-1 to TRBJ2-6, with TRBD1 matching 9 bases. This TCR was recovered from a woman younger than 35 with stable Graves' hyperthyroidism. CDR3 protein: CSASRDRESGANVLTF. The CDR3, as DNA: TGCAGCGCTTCCCGGGACAGGGAGTCTGGGGCCAACGTCCTGACTTTC.